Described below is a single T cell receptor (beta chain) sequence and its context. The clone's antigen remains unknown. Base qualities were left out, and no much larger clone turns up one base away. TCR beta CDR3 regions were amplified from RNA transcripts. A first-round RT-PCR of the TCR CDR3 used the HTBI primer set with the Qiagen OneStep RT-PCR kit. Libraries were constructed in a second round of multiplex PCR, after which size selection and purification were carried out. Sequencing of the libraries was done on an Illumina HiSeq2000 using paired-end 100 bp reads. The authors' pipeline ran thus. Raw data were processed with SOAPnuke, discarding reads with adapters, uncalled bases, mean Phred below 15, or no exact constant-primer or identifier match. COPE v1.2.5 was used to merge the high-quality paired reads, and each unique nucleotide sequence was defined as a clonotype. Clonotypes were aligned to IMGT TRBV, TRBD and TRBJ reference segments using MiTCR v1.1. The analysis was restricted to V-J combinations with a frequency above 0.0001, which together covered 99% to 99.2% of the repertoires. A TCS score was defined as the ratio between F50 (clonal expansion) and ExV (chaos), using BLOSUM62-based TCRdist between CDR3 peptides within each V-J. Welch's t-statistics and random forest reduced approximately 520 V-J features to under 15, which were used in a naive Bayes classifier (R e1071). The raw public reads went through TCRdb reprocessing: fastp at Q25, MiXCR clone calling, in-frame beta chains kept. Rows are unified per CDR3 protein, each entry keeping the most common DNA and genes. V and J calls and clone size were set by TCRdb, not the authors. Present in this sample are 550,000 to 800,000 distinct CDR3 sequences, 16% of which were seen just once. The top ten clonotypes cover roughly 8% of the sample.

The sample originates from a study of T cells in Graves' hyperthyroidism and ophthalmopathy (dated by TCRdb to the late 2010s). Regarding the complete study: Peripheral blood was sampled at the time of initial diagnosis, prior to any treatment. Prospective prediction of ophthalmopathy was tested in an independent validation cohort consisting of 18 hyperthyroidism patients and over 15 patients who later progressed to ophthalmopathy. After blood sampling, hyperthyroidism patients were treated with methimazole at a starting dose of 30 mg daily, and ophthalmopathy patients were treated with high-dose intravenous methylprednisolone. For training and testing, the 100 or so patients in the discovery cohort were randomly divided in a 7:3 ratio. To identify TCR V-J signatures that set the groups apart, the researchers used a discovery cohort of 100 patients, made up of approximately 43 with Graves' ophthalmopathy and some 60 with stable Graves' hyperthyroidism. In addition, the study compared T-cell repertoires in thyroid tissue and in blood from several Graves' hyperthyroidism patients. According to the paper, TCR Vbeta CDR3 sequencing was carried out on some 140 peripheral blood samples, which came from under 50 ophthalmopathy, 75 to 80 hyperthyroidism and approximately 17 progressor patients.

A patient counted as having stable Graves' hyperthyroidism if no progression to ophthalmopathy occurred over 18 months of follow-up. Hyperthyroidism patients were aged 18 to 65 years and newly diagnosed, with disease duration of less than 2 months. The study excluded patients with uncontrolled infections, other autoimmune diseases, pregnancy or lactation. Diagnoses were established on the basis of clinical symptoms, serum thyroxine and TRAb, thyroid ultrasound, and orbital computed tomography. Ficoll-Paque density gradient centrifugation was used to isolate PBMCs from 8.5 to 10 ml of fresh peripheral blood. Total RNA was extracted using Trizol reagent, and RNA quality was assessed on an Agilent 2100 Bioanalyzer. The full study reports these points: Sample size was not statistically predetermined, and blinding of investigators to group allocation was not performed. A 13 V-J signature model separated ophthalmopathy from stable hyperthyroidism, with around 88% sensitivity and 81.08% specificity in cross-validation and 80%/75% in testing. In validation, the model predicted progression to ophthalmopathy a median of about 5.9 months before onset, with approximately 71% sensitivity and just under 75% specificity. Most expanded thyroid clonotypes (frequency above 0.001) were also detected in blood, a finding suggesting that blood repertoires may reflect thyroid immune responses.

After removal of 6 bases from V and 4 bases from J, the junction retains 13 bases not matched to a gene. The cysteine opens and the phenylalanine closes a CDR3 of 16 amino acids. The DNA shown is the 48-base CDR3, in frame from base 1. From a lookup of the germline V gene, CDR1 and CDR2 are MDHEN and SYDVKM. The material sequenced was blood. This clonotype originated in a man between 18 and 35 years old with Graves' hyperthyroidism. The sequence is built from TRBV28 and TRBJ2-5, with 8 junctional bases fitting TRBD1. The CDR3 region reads CASRKRTGWGAETQYF. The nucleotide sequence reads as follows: TGTGCCAGCAGGAAGCGGACAGGGTGGGGGGCAGAGACCCAGTACTTC.